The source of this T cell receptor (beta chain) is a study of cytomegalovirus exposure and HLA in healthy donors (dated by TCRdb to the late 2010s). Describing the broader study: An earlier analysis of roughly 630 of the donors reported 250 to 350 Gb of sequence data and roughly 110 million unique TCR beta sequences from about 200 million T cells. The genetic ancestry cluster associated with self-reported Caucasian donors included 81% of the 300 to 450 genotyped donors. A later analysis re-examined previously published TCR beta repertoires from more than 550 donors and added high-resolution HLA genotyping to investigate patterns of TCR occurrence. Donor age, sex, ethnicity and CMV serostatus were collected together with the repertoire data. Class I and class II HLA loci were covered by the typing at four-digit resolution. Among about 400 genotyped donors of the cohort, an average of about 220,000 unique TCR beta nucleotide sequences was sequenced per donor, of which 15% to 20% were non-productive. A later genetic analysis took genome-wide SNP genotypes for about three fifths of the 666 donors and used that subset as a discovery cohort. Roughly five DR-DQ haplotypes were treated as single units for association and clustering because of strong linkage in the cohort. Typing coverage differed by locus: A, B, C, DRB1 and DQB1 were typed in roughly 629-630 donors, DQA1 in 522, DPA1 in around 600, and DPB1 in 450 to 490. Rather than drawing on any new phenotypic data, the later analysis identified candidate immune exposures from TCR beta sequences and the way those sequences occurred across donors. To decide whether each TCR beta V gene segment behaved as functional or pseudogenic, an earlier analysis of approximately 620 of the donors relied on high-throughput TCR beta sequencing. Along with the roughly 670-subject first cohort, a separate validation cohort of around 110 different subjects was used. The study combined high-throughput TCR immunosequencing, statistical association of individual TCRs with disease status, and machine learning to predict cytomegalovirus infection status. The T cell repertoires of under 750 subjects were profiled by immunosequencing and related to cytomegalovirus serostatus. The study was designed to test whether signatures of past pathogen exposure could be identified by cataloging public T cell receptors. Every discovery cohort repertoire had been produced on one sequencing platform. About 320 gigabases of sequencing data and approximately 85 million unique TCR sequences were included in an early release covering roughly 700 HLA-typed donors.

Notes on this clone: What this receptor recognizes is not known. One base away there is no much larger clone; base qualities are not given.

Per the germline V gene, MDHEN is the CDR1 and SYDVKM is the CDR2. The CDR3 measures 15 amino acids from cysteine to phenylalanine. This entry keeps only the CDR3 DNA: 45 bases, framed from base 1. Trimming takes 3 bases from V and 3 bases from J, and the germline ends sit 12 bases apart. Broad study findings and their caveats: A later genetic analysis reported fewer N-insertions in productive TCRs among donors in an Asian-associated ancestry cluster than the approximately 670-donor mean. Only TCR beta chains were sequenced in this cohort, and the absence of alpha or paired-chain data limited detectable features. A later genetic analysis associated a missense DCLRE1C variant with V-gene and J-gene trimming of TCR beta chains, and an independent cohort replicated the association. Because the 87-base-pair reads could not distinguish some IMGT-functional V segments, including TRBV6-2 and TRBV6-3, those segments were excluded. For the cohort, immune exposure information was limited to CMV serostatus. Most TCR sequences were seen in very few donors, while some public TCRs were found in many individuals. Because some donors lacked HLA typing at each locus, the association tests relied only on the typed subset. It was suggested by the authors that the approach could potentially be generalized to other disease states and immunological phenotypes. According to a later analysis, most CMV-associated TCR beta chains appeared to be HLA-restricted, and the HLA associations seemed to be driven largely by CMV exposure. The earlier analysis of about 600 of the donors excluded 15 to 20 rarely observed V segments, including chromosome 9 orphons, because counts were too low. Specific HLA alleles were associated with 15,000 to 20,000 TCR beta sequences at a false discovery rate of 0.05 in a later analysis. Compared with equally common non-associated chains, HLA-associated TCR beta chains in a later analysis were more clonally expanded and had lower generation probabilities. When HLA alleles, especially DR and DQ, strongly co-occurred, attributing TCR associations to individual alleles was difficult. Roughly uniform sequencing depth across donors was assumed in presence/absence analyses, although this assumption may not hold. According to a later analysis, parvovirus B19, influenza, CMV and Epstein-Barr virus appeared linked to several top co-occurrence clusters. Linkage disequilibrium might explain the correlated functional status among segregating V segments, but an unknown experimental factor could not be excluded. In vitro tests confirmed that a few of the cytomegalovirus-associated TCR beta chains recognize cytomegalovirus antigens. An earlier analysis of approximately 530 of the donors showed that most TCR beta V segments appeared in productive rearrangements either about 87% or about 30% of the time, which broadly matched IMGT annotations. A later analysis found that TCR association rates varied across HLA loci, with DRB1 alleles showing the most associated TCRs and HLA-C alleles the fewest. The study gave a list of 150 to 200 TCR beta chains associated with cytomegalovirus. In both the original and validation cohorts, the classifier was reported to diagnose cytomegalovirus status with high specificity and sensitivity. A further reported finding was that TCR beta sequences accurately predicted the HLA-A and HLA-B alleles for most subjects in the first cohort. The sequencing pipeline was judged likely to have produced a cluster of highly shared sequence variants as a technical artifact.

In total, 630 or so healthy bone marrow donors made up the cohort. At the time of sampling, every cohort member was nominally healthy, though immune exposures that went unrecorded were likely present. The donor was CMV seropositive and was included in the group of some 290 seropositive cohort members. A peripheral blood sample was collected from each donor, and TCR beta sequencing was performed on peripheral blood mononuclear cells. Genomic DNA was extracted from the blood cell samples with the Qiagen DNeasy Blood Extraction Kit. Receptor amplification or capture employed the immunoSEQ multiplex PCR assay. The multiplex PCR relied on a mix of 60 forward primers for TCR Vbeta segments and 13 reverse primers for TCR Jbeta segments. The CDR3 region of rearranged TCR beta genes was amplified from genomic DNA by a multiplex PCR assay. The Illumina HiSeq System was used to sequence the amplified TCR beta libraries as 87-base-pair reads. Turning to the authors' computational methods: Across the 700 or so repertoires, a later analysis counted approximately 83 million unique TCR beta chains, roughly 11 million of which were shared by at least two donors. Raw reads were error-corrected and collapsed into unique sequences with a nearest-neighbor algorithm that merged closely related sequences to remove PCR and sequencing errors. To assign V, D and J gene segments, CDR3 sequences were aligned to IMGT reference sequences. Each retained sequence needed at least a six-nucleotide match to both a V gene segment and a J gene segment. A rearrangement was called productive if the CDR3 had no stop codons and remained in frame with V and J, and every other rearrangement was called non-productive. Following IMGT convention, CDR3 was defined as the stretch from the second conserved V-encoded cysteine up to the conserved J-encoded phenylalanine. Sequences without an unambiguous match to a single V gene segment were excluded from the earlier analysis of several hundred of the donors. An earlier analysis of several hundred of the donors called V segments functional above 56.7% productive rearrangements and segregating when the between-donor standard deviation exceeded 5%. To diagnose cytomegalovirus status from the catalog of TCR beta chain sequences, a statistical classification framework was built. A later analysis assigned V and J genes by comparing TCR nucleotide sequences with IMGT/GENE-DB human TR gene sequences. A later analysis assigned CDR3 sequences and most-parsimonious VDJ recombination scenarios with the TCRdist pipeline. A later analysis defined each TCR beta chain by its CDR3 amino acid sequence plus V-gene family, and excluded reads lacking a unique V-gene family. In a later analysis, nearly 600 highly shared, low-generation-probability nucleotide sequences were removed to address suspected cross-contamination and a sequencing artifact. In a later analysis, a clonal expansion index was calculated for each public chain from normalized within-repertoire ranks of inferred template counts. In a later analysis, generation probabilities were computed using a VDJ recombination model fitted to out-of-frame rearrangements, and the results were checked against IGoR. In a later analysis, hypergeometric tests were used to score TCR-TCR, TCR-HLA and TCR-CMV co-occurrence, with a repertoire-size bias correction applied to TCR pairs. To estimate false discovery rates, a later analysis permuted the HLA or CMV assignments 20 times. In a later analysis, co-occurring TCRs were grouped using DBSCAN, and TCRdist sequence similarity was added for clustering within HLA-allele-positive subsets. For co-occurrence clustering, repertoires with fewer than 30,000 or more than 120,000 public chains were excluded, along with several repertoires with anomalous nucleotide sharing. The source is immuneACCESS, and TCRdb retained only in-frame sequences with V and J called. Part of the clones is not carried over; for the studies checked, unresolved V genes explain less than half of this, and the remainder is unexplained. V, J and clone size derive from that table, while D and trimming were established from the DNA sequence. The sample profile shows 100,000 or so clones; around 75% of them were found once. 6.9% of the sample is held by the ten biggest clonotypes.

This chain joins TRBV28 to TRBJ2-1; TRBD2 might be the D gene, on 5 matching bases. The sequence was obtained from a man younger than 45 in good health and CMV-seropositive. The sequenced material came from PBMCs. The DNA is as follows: TGTGCCAGCAGTTTGCTAGGGCGGGTCTACAATGAGCAGTTCTTC. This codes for CASSLLGRVYNEQFF.